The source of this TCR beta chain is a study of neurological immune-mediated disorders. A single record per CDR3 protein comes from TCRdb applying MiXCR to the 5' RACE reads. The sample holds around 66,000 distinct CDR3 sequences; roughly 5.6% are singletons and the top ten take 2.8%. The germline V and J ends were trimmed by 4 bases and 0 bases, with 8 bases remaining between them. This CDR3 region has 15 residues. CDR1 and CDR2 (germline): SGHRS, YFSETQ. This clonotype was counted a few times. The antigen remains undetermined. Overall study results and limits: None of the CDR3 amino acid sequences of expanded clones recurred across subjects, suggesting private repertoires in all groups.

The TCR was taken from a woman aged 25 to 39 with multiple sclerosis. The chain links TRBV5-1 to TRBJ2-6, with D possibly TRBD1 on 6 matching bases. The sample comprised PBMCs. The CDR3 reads CASSIQGSGANVLTF. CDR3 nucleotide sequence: TGCGCCAGCAGCATACAGGGCTCTGGGGCCAACGTCCTGACTTTC.